The rows below give T cell receptor beta chains drawn from one sample of a study of T cell clonotyping in hematopoietic cell transplantation. Here immunoSEQ multiplex PCR was the method, and the copy in TCRdb shows in-frame clones only, minus some. The data contain 15,000 or so clones, around 70% of them seen just once; the ten biggest clones take up about 9.3%. Sequenced sample: peripheral blood mononuclear cells. The origin of the receptors is a woman aged 60-75 years in good health. Some clones in this sample may be carry-over from other donors' samples. The CDR3 runs from the conserved cysteine through the conserved F or W. The D gene is left open where the match is weak. Not all rows give a size; the values are once, few, many and, for expanded clones, a class.

v_gene,d_gene,j_gene,abundance,len,CDR3nt,CDR3aa
TRBV29-1,TRBD1,TRBJ1-2,-,15,TGCAGCGTCGGGGACAGGGGGGTCCCTAACTATGGCTACACCTTC,CSVGDRGVPNYGYTF
TRBV28,TRBD1,TRBJ2-7,-,13,TGTGCCAGCAGCCTCGACAGGGGGTACGAGCAGTACTTC,CASSLDRGYEQYF
TRBV7-8,-,TRBJ2-5,-,10,TGTGCCAGCAGCAAAGAGACCCAGTACTTC,CASSKETQYF
TRBV5-4,-,TRBJ1-2,-,14,TGTGCCAGCAGCAGGACAGAAGGGAGCTATGGCTACACCTTC,CASSRTEGSYGYTF
TRBV10-3,-,TRBJ2-7,-,13,TGTGCCACGGCTCAGGGGCAAGGGTACGAGCAGTACTTC,CATAQGQGYEQYF
TRBV30,-,TRBJ1-3,-,15,TGTGCCTGGAGTGTACGCAGAGCGACTGGAAACACCATATATTTT,CAWSVRRATGNTIYF
TRBV14,-,TRBJ2-7,-,15,TGTGCCAGCAGCCAGGCCGGGACCCATGTGGGCGAGCAGTACTTC,CASSQAGTHVGEQYF
TRBV6-6,-,TRBJ2-5,-,14,TGTGCCAGCAAGCCCGGGGGTATGGGAGAGACCCAGTACTTC,CASKPGGMGETQYF
TRBV6-5,-,TRBJ1-2,few,16,TGTGCCAGCAGTTACTATCCACCAAGCTGGAGGGATGGCTACACCTTC,CASSYYPPSWRDGYTF
TRBV7-9,-,TRBJ2-7,-,14,TGTGCCAGCAGCGAAGGACCGGCCCTCGGCGAGCAGTACTTC,CASSEGPALGEQYF
TRBV7-2,-,TRBJ2-3,-,16,TGTGCCAGCAGCGAAACCCTAGGACTAAGCACAGATACGCAGTATTTT,CASSETLGLSTDTQYF
TRBV10-3,-,TRBJ1-1,-,15,TGTGCCATCAGGACCCCAGACAGGCAGAACACTGAAGCTTTCTTT,CAIRTPDRQNTEAFF
TRBV7-8,TRBD2,TRBJ2-2,-,17,TGTGCCAGCAGCCCTAGACTAGCGGGATCGAACACCGGGGAGCTGTTTTTT,CASSPRLAGSNTGELFF
TRBV4-1,TRBD2,TRBJ2-7,few,15,TGCGCCAGCAGCCAATCTAGCGGGCTAAGCTACGAGCAGTACTTC,CASSQSSGLSYEQYF
TRBV7-9,TRBD1,TRBJ2-2,few,16,TGTGCCAGCAGCCCTCGAACCCGGGACAGGGTCGGGGAGCTGTTTTTT,CASSPRTRDRVGELFF
TRBV30,-,TRBJ1-1,-,13,TGTGCCTGGAGAGGACACGAGGGGACTGAAGCTTTCTTT,CAWRGHEGTEAFF
TRBV6-6,TRBD1,TRBJ2-7,-,13,TGTGCCAGCAGGTCGAGGGGGCCGGGAGAGCAGTACTTC,CASRSRGPGEQYF
TRBV5-1,-,TRBJ1-1,few,17,TGCGCCAGCAGCCTAACGAACGGTGGGGACATGAACACTGAAGCTTTCTTT,CASSLTNGGDMNTEAFF
TRBV7-3,-,TRBJ2-7,-,12,TGTGCCAGCAGCTTAATGGGTGGCGAGCAGTACTTC,CASSLMGGEQYF
TRBV29-1,-,TRBJ2-5,-,14,TGCAGCGTTGAAGAGTGGAAGCAACAAGAGACCCAGTACTTC,CSVEEWKQQETQYF
TRBV10-3,-,TRBJ2-3,-,13,TGTGCCATCAGCGAACCCAGGACAGATACGCAGTATTTT,CAISEPRTDTQYF
TRBV4-2,-,TRBJ1-5,-,15,TGTGCCAGCAGCCAAGATATAGGCGGGGATCAGCCCCAGCATTTT,CASSQDIGGDQPQHF
TRBV7-9,-,TRBJ1-5,-,14,TGTGCCAGCAGCTTTGGAACTGGCAATCAGCCCCAGCATTTT,CASSFGTGNQPQHF
TRBV7-2,TRBD1,TRBJ1-5,-,14,TGTGCCACCGCGACAGGGAATAGCAATCAGCCCCAGCATTTT,CATATGNSNQPQHF
TRBV29-1,-,TRBJ2-3,-,12,TGCAGCGGATCGCGGGGAGTGGATACGCAGTATTTT,CSGSRGVDTQYF
TRBV30,TRBD1,TRBJ2-7,-,13,TGTGCCTGGAGTGGTGCAGGGGGCTACGAGCAGTACTTC,CAWSGAGGYEQYF
TRBV10-3,-,TRBJ1-5,few,12,TGTGCCATCAGTGACAGGAATCAGCCCCAGCATTTT,CAISDRNQPQHF
TRBV30,-,TRBJ2-2,-,15,TGTGCCTGGAGTTTAGAAGTAGGGCCCACCGGGGAGCTGTTTTTT,CAWSLEVGPTGELFF
TRBV5-1,TRBD1,TRBJ2-7,once,15,TGCGCCAGCAGCACGATCTCGACAGGGGGACACGAGCAGTACTTC,CASSTISTGGHEQYF
TRBV2,TRBD1,TRBJ2-7,-,13,TGTGCCAGCAGTGAAGGGACAGGGGACGAGCAGTACTTC,CASSEGTGDEQYF
TRBV4-2,-,TRBJ1-5,-,15,TGTGCCAGCAGCCAAGATTGGCAGGGCAATCAGCCCCAGCATTTT,CASSQDWQGNQPQHF
TRBV6-5,-,TRBJ1-1,-,14,TGTGCCAGCAGGAGGCCCGGGGGGAACACTGAAGCTTTCTTT,CASRRPGGNTEAFF